Reported below is one T cell receptor (beta chain). Its target antigen remains unknown. No base qualities exist here, and no much larger clone lies one base off it. Libraries came from multiplex PCR. TCRdb names Illumina HiSeq 4000 as the instrument used. CDR3 regions were amplified by Arm-PCR with iRepertoire HTBI primers to construct TCR beta libraries. Gel purification was performed on PCR products prior to sequencing. In the paper's pipeline: Gene usage analysis of CDR3 amino acid clonotypes used the approximately 62 TRBV and about 14 TRBJ segments found across samples. Filtered high-quality paired reads were merged into contigs using COPE and FqMerger. BLAST was used to align contigs to IMGT TRBV, TRBD and TRBJ reference genes, and CDR3 was defined according to IMGT. Clonotypes above 0.1% frequency were classified as highly expanded clones. Repertoire diversity was measured by Shannon entropy, and V-J evenness by the Gini coefficient. Public clonotypes were defined as clonotypes shared by more than one individual. TCRdb itself trimmed the public reads at Q25 with fastp, ran MiXCR and retained productive beta chains. Under each unique CDR3 protein, matching rows form one entry showing the most common genes and DNA. V and J calls and clone size were set by TCRdb, not the authors. The sample yields hundreds of thousands of distinct CDR3 sequences; about 21% were counted once. The top ten hold 13% to 15% of the sample.

This sample was taken from a study of regulatory T cells in long-lasting Graves disease (dated by TCRdb to the early 2020s). As for the study more broadly: Persistent Graves' disease was defined as antithyroid drug treatment for over 5 years with persistently positive TSH receptor autoantibodies. The study was conducted in China and was registered as a clinical trial. Persistent Graves' disease patients in the clinical cohort had taken antithyroid drugs for approximately 9.5 years on average. Persistent Graves' disease patients were compared with newly diagnosed Graves' disease patients by peripheral blood TCR sequencing and RNA sequencing. A total of roughly 35 samples underwent TCR sequencing: around 13 from persistent and about 20 from newly diagnosed Graves' disease patients.

The sample's time point label, decoded: persistent/refractory GD, antithyroid drugs over 5 years with positive TRAb. For both TCR sequencing and RNA sequencing, RNA was extracted from PBMCs using TRIzol. Graves' disease was diagnosed according to American Thyroid Association guidelines. Recruitment of patients was carried out at an endocrinology department in Xi'an, China. Each patient gave approximately 9.7 milliliters of peripheral blood, collected in an EDTA anticoagulant tube. PBMCs were isolated by Ficoll Paque Plus density gradient separation without further T cell sorting. An Agilent 2100 Bioanalyzer and agarose gel were used to check RNA quality, and a NanoDrop 2000 was used to measure RNA concentration. Germline trimming: 5 bases from V, 2 bases from J; junction bases outside gene matches: 6. CDR1 and CDR2, looked up from the germline V gene (reference sequence), are DFQATT and SNEGSKA. Measured from the cysteine to the phenylalanine, the CDR3 is 16 residues long. Only the CDR3 DNA stays, 48 bases, in frame from base 1.

Study-level results and caveats: Compared with newly diagnosed patients, persistent Graves' disease patients had lower TCR Shannon entropy and fewer highly expanded clones, which suggests clonal expansion. As a limitation, the authors acknowledged that the small sample size may reduce accuracy. Patients with persistent disease shared more public clonotypes (around 2,500) than newly diagnosed patients did (more than 900). Only the TCR beta chain was sequenced and analyzed. Peripheral blood alone was examined, since thyroid tissue, which constituted the primary lesion, could not be accessed. Preferential use of TRBV28, TRBJ1-2 and TRBJ2-5 was observed in persistent disease, whereas TRBV20-1 and TRBJ2-1 were favored in newly diagnosed disease.

The TCR was taken from a female donor with Graves disease. Sequences were derived from peripheral blood mononuclear cells (PBMCs), sampled when the disease was refractory, from a patient treated with antithyroid drugs. Here the chain combines TRBV20-1 and TRBJ2-5, and 15 bases in between align with TRBD2. Here the CDR3 is given as CSAFGTSGRSQETQYF. The bases read TGCAGTGCTTTTGGGACTAGCGGGAGGTCTCAAGAGACCCAGTACTTC.